This TCR beta chain came from a study of T cell responses to AZD1222 COVID-19 vaccine. The study, taken as a whole, reports: Most donors were white British and more were female, and clonal diversity was possibly underestimated.

Germline V CDR1 and CDR2: MNHEY, SVGAGI. V was pared by 7 bases and J by 3 bases, with 14 bases between. The CDR3 sequence is 14 residues long. Assay used: immunoSEQ multiplex PCR; TCRdb lists only in-frame clones, some missing. This sample has about 130,000 clones; 75% to 95% occur once, and the top ten carry less than 2%. Second doses at about 4 or about 12 weeks were pooled. Worth noting for this clone: Its antigen is still unknown.

This rearrangement joins TRBV6-5 to TRBJ2-3; no clear D. Material: peripheral blood, obtained 28 days after the second AZD1222 dose. The sequence derives from an adult who received the AZD1222 COVID-19 vaccine. Here the CDR3 reads CASTPQWSTDTQYF. The CDR3 bases are TGTGCCAGCACTCCACAATGGAGTACAGATACGCAGTATTTT.